Sequencing of this T cell receptor beta chain was carried out in a study of shared clonotypes between healthy human individuals. For the study at large: The donor pool was made up of two women and a few men aged 18 to 49.

The naive CD8 population came from CD45RO-negative cells selected for CCR7, without terminally differentiated effector memory CD45RA+ cells. Those who donated were healthy HIV-negative adults, with no recent acute infections or vaccinations reported. Trimming pared 5 bases from V and 5 bases from J, leaving 11 bases between. The CDR3 is 13 amino acids. Germline V gene lookup returns CDR1 SEHNR and CDR2 FQNEAQ (reference sequence). The assay was immunoSEQ multiplex PCR, and TCRdb's table has in-frame clones only and misses some. The table records about 2,200,000 clones, about 92% of them present only once.

Sequencing was carried out using naive CD8+ T cells from PBMCs. This chain links TRBV7-9 with TRBJ2-3; D possibly corresponds to TRBD2 (6 bases). The receptor comes from a man younger than 35 in good health. Some clones in this sample may be carry-over from other donors' samples. DNA of the CDR3: TGTGCCAGCAGCATGGGGGGAGTAGATACGCAGTATTTT. Its translation: CASSMGGVDTQYF.